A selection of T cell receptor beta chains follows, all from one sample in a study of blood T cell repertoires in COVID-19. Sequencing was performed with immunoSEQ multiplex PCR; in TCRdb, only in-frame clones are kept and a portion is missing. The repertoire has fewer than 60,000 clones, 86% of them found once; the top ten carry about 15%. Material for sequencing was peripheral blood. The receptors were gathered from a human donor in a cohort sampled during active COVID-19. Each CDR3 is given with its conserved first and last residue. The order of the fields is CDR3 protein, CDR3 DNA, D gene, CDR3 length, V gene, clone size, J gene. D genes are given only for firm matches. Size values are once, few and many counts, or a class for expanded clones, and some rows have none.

CDR3 protein: CASSALQETQYF
CDR3 DNA: TGTGCCAGCAGCGCGCTCCAAGAGACCCAGTACTTC
D gene: -
CDR3 length: 12
V gene: TRBV2
clone size: -
J gene: TRBJ2-5

CDR3 protein: CASSEAAGNTEAFF
CDR3 DNA: TGTGCCAGCAGTGAAGCTGCCGGGAACACTGAAGCTTTCTTT
D gene: -
CDR3 length: 14
V gene: TRBV2
clone size: -
J gene: TRBJ1-1

CDR3 protein: CASRLGSYEQYF
CDR3 DNA: TGTGCCAGCAGGCTAGGAAGTTACGAGCAGTACTTC
D gene: -
CDR3 length: 12
V gene: TRBV6-5
clone size: -
J gene: TRBJ2-7

CDR3 protein: CASSFYGSRGTEAFF
CDR3 DNA: TGTGCCAGCAGTTTTTACGGGTCTCGGGGGACTGAAGCTTTCTTT
D gene: -
CDR3 length: 15
V gene: TRBV27
clone size: -
J gene: TRBJ1-1

CDR3 protein: CASSLETGGFIQYF
CDR3 DNA: TGTGCCAGCAGTTTGGAGACAGGGGGCTTCATTCAGTACTTC
D gene: TRBD1
CDR3 length: 14
V gene: TRBV6-2/TRBV6-3
clone size: -
J gene: TRBJ2-4

CDR3 protein: CASSIGLAGESYNEQFF
CDR3 DNA: TGTGCCAGTAGTATTGGGCTAGCGGGAGAGTCCTACAATGAGCAGTTCTTC
D gene: TRBD2
CDR3 length: 17
V gene: TRBV19
clone size: -
J gene: TRBJ2-1

CDR3 protein: CASSLSQGGYTEAFF
CDR3 DNA: TGTGCCAGCAGTTTATCACAGGGAGGGTACACTGAAGCTTTCTTT
D gene: -
CDR3 length: 15
V gene: TRBV27
clone size: -
J gene: TRBJ1-1

CDR3 protein: CASSLAGPRRPTGSGYTF
CDR3 DNA: TGTGCCAGCAGCTTAGCGGGGCCAAGGAGACCGACTGGGTCTGGCTACACCTTC
D gene: -
CDR3 length: 18
V gene: TRBV7-2
clone size: few
J gene: TRBJ1-2

CDR3 protein: CASSPGGDRRTQYF
CDR3 DNA: TGTGCCAGCAGCCCCGGAGGGGACAGGAGGACCCAGTACTTC
D gene: TRBD1
CDR3 length: 14
V gene: TRBV7-2
clone size: -
J gene: TRBJ2-5

CDR3 protein: CASSPEHRGPDTQYF
CDR3 DNA: TGTGCCAGCTCACCAGAGCACAGGGGCCCAGATACGCAGTATTTT
D gene: TRBD1
CDR3 length: 15
V gene: TRBV18
clone size: -
J gene: TRBJ2-3

CDR3 protein: CASRQAGGPQYEQYF
CDR3 DNA: TGTGCCAGCAGACAAGCGGGAGGGCCACAATACGAGCAGTACTTC
D gene: TRBD2
CDR3 length: 15
V gene: TRBV6-5
clone size: -
J gene: TRBJ2-7

CDR3 protein: CASSLESIGGNQPQHF
CDR3 DNA: TGTGCCAGCAGCTTAGAATCGATAGGGGGCAATCAGCCCCAGCATTTT
D gene: -
CDR3 length: 16
V gene: TRBV7-9
clone size: -
J gene: TRBJ1-5

CDR3 protein: CASSLGQGYSYEQYF
CDR3 DNA: TGTGCCAGCAGCTTGGGACAGGGATACTCCTACGAGCAGTACTTC
D gene: TRBD1
CDR3 length: 15
V gene: TRBV5-5
clone size: once
J gene: TRBJ2-7

CDR3 protein: CASSEGQGYGYTF
CDR3 DNA: TGTGCCAGCAGCGAGGGACAGGGCTATGGCTACACCTTC
D gene: TRBD1
CDR3 length: 13
V gene: TRBV9
clone size: -
J gene: TRBJ1-2

CDR3 protein: CAWGSRASGYTF
CDR3 DNA: TGTGCCTGGGGGAGCAGGGCGTCTGGCTACACCTTC
D gene: -
CDR3 length: 12
V gene: TRBV30
clone size: -
J gene: TRBJ1-2

CDR3 protein: CATSDSGRVQETQYF
CDR3 DNA: TGTGCCACCAGTGATTCGGGTAGAGTACAAGAGACCCAGTACTTC
D gene: -
CDR3 length: 15
V gene: TRBV24-1
clone size: -
J gene: TRBJ2-5

CDR3 protein: CASSSGTSKRTDTQYF
CDR3 DNA: TGTGCCAGCAGTTCCGGGACTAGCAAGCGCACAGATACGCAGTATTTT
D gene: TRBD2
CDR3 length: 16
V gene: TRBV6-5
clone size: -
J gene: TRBJ2-3

CDR3 protein: CASSVVPGGNYGYTF
CDR3 DNA: TGTGCCAGCAGCGTAGTGCCAGGGGGAAACTATGGCTACACCTTC
D gene: TRBD1
CDR3 length: 15
V gene: TRBV9
clone size: -
J gene: TRBJ1-2

CDR3 protein: CASRLAYNEQFF
CDR3 DNA: TGTGCCAGTAGACTAGCCTACAATGAGCAGTTCTTC
D gene: -
CDR3 length: 12
V gene: TRBV19
clone size: -
J gene: TRBJ2-1

CDR3 protein: CASSPQGRAGNEKLFF
CDR3 DNA: TGTGCCAGCAGCCCTCAGGGCAGGGCGGGGAATGAAAAACTGTTTTTT
D gene: -
CDR3 length: 16
V gene: TRBV9
clone size: -
J gene: TRBJ1-4

CDR3 protein: CASSVARVSGELFF
CDR3 DNA: TGCGCCAGCAGTGTGGCACGGGTGTCCGGGGAGCTGTTTTTT
D gene: -
CDR3 length: 14
V gene: TRBV10-1
clone size: -
J gene: TRBJ2-2

CDR3 protein: CASSGSGTPQETQYF
CDR3 DNA: TGTGCCAGCAGCGGTTCCGGGACACCCCAAGAGACCCAGTACTTC
D gene: -
CDR3 length: 15
V gene: TRBV7-7
clone size: -
J gene: TRBJ2-5

CDR3 protein: CASSLDRGGYGYTF
CDR3 DNA: TGTGCCAGCAGCTTGGACAGGGGAGGCTATGGCTACACCTTC
D gene: TRBD1
CDR3 length: 14
V gene: TRBV5-4
clone size: -
J gene: TRBJ1-2

CDR3 protein: CASTAGGNSPLHF
CDR3 DNA: TGCGCCAGCACCGCAGGGGGAAATTCACCCCTCCACTTT
D gene: TRBD1
CDR3 length: 13
V gene: TRBV10-2
clone size: -
J gene: TRBJ1-6

CDR3 protein: CASSFGLTNEKLFF
CDR3 DNA: TGCGCCAGCAGCTTTGGGCTTACTAATGAAAAACTGTTTTTT
D gene: -
CDR3 length: 14
V gene: TRBV5-1
clone size: -
J gene: TRBJ1-4

CDR3 protein: CASSESGREGNGYTF
CDR3 DNA: TGTGCCAGCAGTGAATCCGGCAGGGAGGGGAACGGCTACACCTTC
D gene: -
CDR3 length: 15
V gene: TRBV25-1
clone size: -
J gene: TRBJ1-2